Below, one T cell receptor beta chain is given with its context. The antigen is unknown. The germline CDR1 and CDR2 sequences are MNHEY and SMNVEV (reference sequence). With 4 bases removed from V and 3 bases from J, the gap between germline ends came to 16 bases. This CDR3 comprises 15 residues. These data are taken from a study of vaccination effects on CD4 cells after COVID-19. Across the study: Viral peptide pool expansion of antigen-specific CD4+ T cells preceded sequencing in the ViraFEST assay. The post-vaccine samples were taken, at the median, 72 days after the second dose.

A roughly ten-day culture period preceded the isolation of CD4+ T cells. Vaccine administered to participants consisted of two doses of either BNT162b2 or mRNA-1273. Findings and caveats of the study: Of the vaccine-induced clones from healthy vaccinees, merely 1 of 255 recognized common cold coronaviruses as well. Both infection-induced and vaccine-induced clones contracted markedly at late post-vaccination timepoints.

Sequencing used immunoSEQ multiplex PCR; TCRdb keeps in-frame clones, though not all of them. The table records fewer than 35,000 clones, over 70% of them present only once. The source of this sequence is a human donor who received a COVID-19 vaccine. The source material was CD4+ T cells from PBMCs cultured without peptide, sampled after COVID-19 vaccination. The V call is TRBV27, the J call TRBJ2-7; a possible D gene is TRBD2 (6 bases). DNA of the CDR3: TGTGCCAGCAGTTCGCTATCCAAAGCGGGCTACGAGCAGTACTTC. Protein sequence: CASSSLSKAGYEQYF.